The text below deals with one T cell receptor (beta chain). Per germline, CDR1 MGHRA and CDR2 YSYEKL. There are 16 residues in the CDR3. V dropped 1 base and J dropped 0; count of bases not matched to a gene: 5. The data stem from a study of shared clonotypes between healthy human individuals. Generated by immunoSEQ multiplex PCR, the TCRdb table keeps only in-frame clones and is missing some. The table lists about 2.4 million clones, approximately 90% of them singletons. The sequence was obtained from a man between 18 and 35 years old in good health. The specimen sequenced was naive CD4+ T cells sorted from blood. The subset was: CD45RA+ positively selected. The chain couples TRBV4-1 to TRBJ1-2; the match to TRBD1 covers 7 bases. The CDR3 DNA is TGCGCCAGCAGCCAAGCTGACAGGGTCCCTAACTATGGCTACACCTTC. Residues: CASSQADRVPNYGYTF.